The 25 T cell receptor beta chains given below trace back to one sample, sequenced in a study of blood T cells in healthy people across ages. Then a second PCR, running roughly 7 to 12 cycles, was carried out with a sample-barcoded 5' primer and a J-beta primer mix. In TCRdb, the 5' RACE reads were re-called with MiXCR into one record per CDR3 protein. The sample has 1,800,000 or so distinct CDR3 sequences, roughly 43% seen once. The sequencing sample was made of blood. These receptors were taken from a human donor in good health.

V and J are TRBV11-2 and TRBJ2-7; tentative D call: TRBD2 (5 bases). CDR3 length: 16 residues. Trimming cost V 3 bases and J 6 bases, with 21 bases left between them. Germline-derived CDR1 and CDR2 are SGHAT and FQNNGV. CDR3 in amino acids: CASSLFAGFIPGEQYF. The CDR3 region has the DNA TGTGCCAGCAGCTTGTTCGCGGGCTTCATCCCAGGCGAGCAGTACTTC.

The rearrangement joins TRBV29-1 to TRBJ2-1; D gene uncertain. The CDR3 extends over 10 amino acids. Trimming took off 4 bases at V and 6 bases at J, with 4 bases between the two ends. The germline V gene encodes CDR1 SQVTM and CDR2 ANQGSEA. This CDR3 reads CSVGCNEQFF. As DNA, the CDR3 is TGCAGCGTTGGGTGCAATGAGCAGTTCTTC.

This clonotype was seen only a few times. The chain has TRBV28 and TRBJ1-1; tentative D call: TRBD1 (6 bases). From germline, CDR1 is MDHEN and CDR2 SYDVKM. The V gene lost 5 bases and the J gene lost 1 base, with 20 bases spanning the gap. This CDR3 contains 17 residues. The CDR3 sequence: CASSRGPGGDRNTEAFF. DNA of the CDR3: TGTGCCAGCAGTAGGGGCCCGGGGGGCGATAGGAACACTGAAGCTTTCTTT.

This chain joins TRBV18 and TRBJ1-1; D is perhaps TRBD1 (5 bases). The length of the CDR3 is 14 residues. V lost 3 bases and J 6 bases, leaving 14 bases between the germline ends. The germline CDR1 and CDR2 sequences are KGHSH and LQKENI. The CDR3: CASSPVGRGSEAFF. In nucleotides, the CDR3 is TGTGCCAGCTCACCGGTGGGGAGGGGATCTGAAGCTTTCTTT.

The rearrangement joins TRBV25-1 to TRBJ2-7; D unresolved. Trimming pared 3 bases from V and 5 bases from J, leaving 17 bases between. CDR1 and CDR2 (germline): MGHDK, SYGVNS. CDR3 length: 15 residues. As DNA, the CDR3 is TGTGCCAGCAGTGAGGACCTCGGTTGGATCCACGAGCAGTACTTC. Translation gives CASSEDLGWIHEQYF.

The CDR3 coding sequence is TGTGCCAGCAGTTTGGGTGGGGTTCTAACCTACGAGCAGTACTTC. Translated, it gives CASSLGGVLTYEQYF. J is TRBJ2-7 and V is TRBV12-3 or TRBV12-4; D unclear. The CDR3 extends over 15 amino acids. The V end lost 3 bases, the J end lost 2 bases, and 14 bases lay between the germline ends.

This clonotype was counted at least ten times. The rearrangement links TRBV7-2 to TRBJ1-2; 7 bases are a match to TRBD1. This CDR3 comprises 14 residues. The germline V gene encodes CDR1 SGHTA and CDR2 FQGNSA. The junction had 6 bases not matched to a gene; V was cut back by 1 base and J by 7 bases. DNA for the CDR3: TGTGCCAGCAGCTTAGGGCAGGGGGGACGTGGCTACACCTTC. This codes for CASSLGQGGRGYTF.

There are a few counts of this clonotype. The chain combines TRBV12-3 or TRBV12-4 with TRBJ1-1; TRBD1 might be the D (5 bases). Trimming took 3 bases from V and 5 from J, leaving 16 bases between them. This CDR3 is built from 15 residues. The DNA for the CDR3 is TGTGCCAGCAGTTTCTCGCTTACAGGAGGAACTGAAGCTTTCTTT. Amino acids: CASSFSLTGGTEAFF.

This chain's CDR3 is CASSLLDSNTGELFF. The CDR3 nucleotides are TGTGCCAGCAGCTTACTCGATTCGAACACCGGGGAGCTGTTTTTT. The V and J genes are TRBV7-2 and TRBJ2-2, with D unresolved. The V gene's germline CDR1 is SGHTA and CDR2 FQGNSA. The length of the CDR3 is 15 residues. V was trimmed by 2 bases and J by 0 bases, leaving 7 bases between them. The full variable domain, its missing parts supplied by reference TRBV7-2 and TRBJ2-2, is GAGVSQSPSNKVTEKGKDVELRCDPISGHTALYWYRQSLGQGLEFLIYFQGNSAPDKSGLPSDRFSAERTGGSVSTLTIQRTQQEDSAVYLCASSLLDSNTGELFFGEGSRLTVL.

This clonotype has at least ten counts. This chain connects TRBV29-1 to TRBJ1-1; D remains unclear. This CDR3 contains 11 residues. With 1 base removed from V and 4 bases from J, the gap between germline ends came to 4 bases. CDR1 and CDR2 (germline): SQVTM, ANQGSEA. The CDR3 here is CSVEVGTEAFF. Written as DNA, the CDR3 is TGCAGCGTTGAAGTAGGCACTGAAGCTTTCTTT. Full variable domain (rest looked up from reference TRBV29-1 and TRBJ1-1): SAVISQKPSRDICQRGTSLTIQCQVDSQVTMMFWYRQQPGQSLTLIATANQGSEATYESGFVIDKFPISRPNLTFSTLTVSNMSPEDSSIYLCSVEVGTEAFFGQGTRLTVV.

This clonotype was observed a handful of times. V and J are TRBV15 and TRBJ2-4, with D perhaps TRBD1 or TRBD2 (5 bases each). CDR3 length equals 17 residues. Per germline, CDR1 LNHNV and CDR2 YYDKDF (reference sequence). V lost 1 base and J 0 bases, leaving 13 bases between the germline ends. CDR3 DNA sequence: TGTGCCACCAGCAGAGGATGGGGGACCCCAGCCAAAAACATTCAGTACTTC. Residues: CATSRGWGTPAKNIQYF.

This clonotype was observed a handful of times. The chain joins TRBV13 to TRBJ2-1; D possibly corresponds to TRBD1 (5 bases). The CDR3 is 17 amino acids. Germline CDR1 PRHDT, CDR2 FYEKMQ (reference sequence). Trimming took off 5 bases at V and 8 bases at J, with 25 bases between the two ends. Written as DNA, the CDR3 is TGTGCCAGCAGCGCAGTCGGCCGTCAGGGCCTTATCCATGAGCAGTTCTTC. Translation: CASSAVGRQGLIHEQFF. Full variable domain (missing parts from reference TRBV13 and TRBJ2-1): AAGVIQSPRHLIKEKRETATLKCYPIPRHDTVYWYQQGPGQDPQFLISFYEKMQSDKGSIPDRFSAQQFSDYHSELNMSSLELGDSALYFCASSAVGRQGLIHEQFFGPGTRLTVL.

This clonotype has more than one count but fewer than ten. The chain joins TRBV7-9 to TRBJ1-1, with TRBD1 as a possible D gene (6 bases). The CDR3 has 15 residues. Trimming shortened V by 0 bases and J by 1 base, and 9 bases separated the two germline ends. Germline V gene sequence: CDR1 SEHNR, CDR2 FQNEAQ (reference sequence). CDR3 sequence reads: CASSLARTANTEAFF. The CDR3 bases are TGTGCCAGCAGCTTAGCTAGGACAGCGAACACTGAAGCTTTCTTT.

The chain has TRBV20-1 and TRBJ1-2; D unclear. Germline loops: CDR1 DFQATT, CDR2 SNEGSKA (reference sequence). The V end was cut by 3 bases, the J end by 4 bases, with 12 bases between. The CDR3 has 13 amino acids. Here the CDR3 reads CSARFQAAYGYTF. For the CDR3, the DNA is TGCAGTGCTAGGTTTCAAGCGGCCTATGGCTACACCTTC.

This clonotype was found a few times. The J gene is TRBJ2-7, the V gene TRBV20-1; D possibly corresponds to TRBD2 (6 bases). The J call is doubtful: the DNA matches TRBJ2-5 better. Germline loops: CDR1 DFQATT, CDR2 SNEGSKA (reference sequence). The CDR3 length is 15 residues. CDR3 in DNA: TGCAGTGCTAGAACCCGGACTACCCTCCCTGGGACCCAGTACTTC. Translating it yields CSARTRTTLPGTQYF.

This chain joins TRBV5-6 and TRBJ1-2, with D tentatively TRBD1 (6 bases). Trimming shortened V by 4 bases and J by 8 bases, and 15 bases separated the two germline ends. Germline-derived CDR1 and CDR2 are SGHDT and YYEEEE. The length of the CDR3 is 13 residues. CDR3 amino acids: CASSLGGQQGYTF. The CDR3 DNA reads as TGTGCCAGCAGCCTGGGTGGACAGCAGGGCTACACCTTC.

The chain employs TRBV29-1 and TRBJ1-2, with 10 bases that match TRBD1. The germline V gene encodes CDR1 SQVTM and CDR2 ANQGSEA. The CDR3 is 13 amino acids. Trimming removed 7 bases from V and 4 bases from J; junction bases left unmatched: 6. CDR3 bases: TGCAGCGCCGGAGACAGGGGGCCCTATGGCTACACCTTC. Translated, it gives CSAGDRGPYGYTF.

The chain has TRBV15 and TRBJ2-4; 8 nucleotides align to TRBD1. The last part of the DNA fits TRBJ2-7 better; the J call may be wrong. The CDR3 spans 15 residues. Germline values: CDR1 LNHNV, CDR2 YYDKDF (reference sequence). The CDR3 DNA follows: TGTGCCACCAGCACTACCGGGACAGGAAGGTCCGAGCAGTACTTC. Protein: CATSTTGTGRSEQYF.

The V call is TRBV6-5, the J call TRBJ1-1, with TRBD1 as a possible D gene (5 bases). The CDR3 runs 14 residues. V lost 3 bases, J lost 4 bases, and 12 bases lay in between. CDR1 MNHEY and CDR2 SVGAGI come from the germline V gene. CDR3 sequence: CASSYAFGTTEAFF. The CDR3 DNA reads as TGTGCCAGCAGTTATGCCTTCGGGACCACTGAAGCTTTCTTT.

This clonotype has a handful of counts. The chain has TRBV4-3 and TRBJ2-1; possibly TRBD1 for D (6 bases). Trimming removed 0 bases at V and 10 bases at J, with 19 bases between. From germline, CDR1 is LGHNA and CDR2 YSLEER. This CDR3 comprises 16 residues. The CDR3 region is CASSQDISKQGEEQFF. The CDR3 DNA reads as TGCGCCAGCAGCCAAGATATATCAAAACAGGGCGAGGAGCAGTTCTTC.

This chain links TRBV10-3 with TRBJ2-5; D possibly matches TRBD1 or TRBD2 (6 bases each). Trimming took off 3 bases at V and 13 bases at J, with 18 bases between the two ends. The germline CDR1 and CDR2 sequences are ENHRY and SYGVKD. This CDR3 comprises 13 residues. As DNA, the CDR3 is TGTGCCATCAGTGAAGGGGGAGGAGGGGACCTGTACTTC. Translated: CAISEGGGGDLYF.

The V and J genes are TRBV12-3 or TRBV12-4 and TRBJ2-4, with 7 bases matching TRBD1. The CDR3 spans 13 residues. The ends lost 5 bases at V and 8 bases at J; junction bases unmatched: 6. CDR3 region: CASSRQGKYIQYF. CDR3 nucleotide sequence: TGTGCCAGCAGTCGACAGGGTAAATACATTCAGTACTTC.

This clonotype was seen only a few times. In DNA, the CDR3 is TGCAGTGCCCTCGGGCAGGCGAACCTTTACGAGCAGTACTTC. Amino acids: CSALGQANLYEQYF. This chain joins TRBV20-1 and TRBJ2-7, with D unclear. The ends were cut back, 6 bases at V and 4 bases at J, with 19 bases in the middle. This CDR3 is built from 14 residues. The germline V gene encodes CDR1 DFQATT and CDR2 SNEGSKA (reference sequence).

This clonotype was detected many times. The genes are TRBV7-2 and TRBJ2-1; TRBD1 matches 8 bases. CDR1 is SGHTA and CDR2 is FQGNSA in the germline V gene. The CDR3 consists of 15 residues. With 5 bases clipped from V and 7 bases from J, the junction kept 10 bases outside the gene matches. The CDR3: CASSLLGQGINEQFF. The CDR3 bases are TGTGCCAGCAGCCTCCTAGGACAGGGTATTAATGAGCAGTTCTTC.

This sequence joins TRBV29-1 and TRBJ2-5; the D call may be TRBD1 or TRBD2 (6 bases each). The V end was cut by 4 bases, the J end by 4 bases, with 10 bases between. This CDR3 comprises 12 residues. CDR1 and CDR2 (germline): SQVTM, ANQGSEA. CDR3 amino acids: CSVGGAIETQYF. The CDR3 bases are TGCAGCGTTGGGGGGGCTATAGAGACCCAGTACTTC. Full variable domain (rest looked up from reference TRBV29-1 and TRBJ2-5): SAVISQKPSRDICQRGTSLTIQCQVDSQVTMMFWYRQQPGQSLTLIATANQGSEATYESGFVIDKFPISRPNLTFSTLTVSNMSPEDSSIYLCSVGGAIETQYFGPGTRLLVL.